The 16 T cell receptor beta chains below all came from one sample that was sequenced in a study of blood T cells in healthy people across ages. A second roughly 7 to 12 cycle PCR used barcoded and J-beta primers. From the 5' RACE reads, TCRdb called clonotypes with MiXCR, one entry per CDR3 protein. This repertoire shows about 380,000 distinct CDR3 sequences, 45% to 60% found once; its top ten account for approximately 51%. The sequencing sample was made of blood. All receptors come from a man aged 55 to 70 in good health.

The CDR3 here is CASSYPNTEAFF. CDR3 DNA sequence: TGTGCCAGCAGTTACCCGAACACTGAAGCTTTCTTT. The rearrangement uses TRBV6-5 and TRBJ1-1; D gene unclear. The CDR3 loop spans 12 amino acids. Germline V gives CDR1 MNHEY, CDR2 SVGAGI. V lost 2 bases, J lost 1 base, and 2 bases lay in between.

The V and J genes are TRBV12-3 or TRBV12-4 and TRBJ1-4; 7 nucleotides match TRBD1. The CDR3 length is 14 residues. V trimming: 7 bases; J trimming: 9 bases; junction bases outside the gene matches: 11. Written as DNA, the CDR3 is TGTGCCAGCAACAACCTTGGGACAGTTCAAAAACTGTTTTTT. This codes for CASNNLGTVQKLFF.

This rearrangement joins TRBV20-1 to TRBJ2-1, with D possibly being TRBD2 (5 bases). The CDR3 runs to 12 residues. V shed 7 bases and J shed 5 bases, with 12 bases lying between them. CDR1 is DFQATT and CDR2 is SNEGSKA in the germline V gene (reference sequence). This CDR3 is CSVDSHHNEQFF. CDR3 sequence (DNA): TGCAGTGTGGACTCGCACCACAATGAGCAGTTCTTC.

The chain recombines TRBV3-1 with TRBJ2-7, with D perhaps TRBD2 (7 bases). The length of the CDR3 is 14 residues. Trimming took 3 bases from V and 2 from J, leaving 11 bases between them. Germline CDR1 reads LGHDT; CDR2 reads YNNKEL (reference sequence). CDR3 in amino acids: CASSQGGQPYEQYF. The CDR3 DNA sequence: TGTGCCAGCAGCCAGGGGGGGCAACCCTACGAGCAGTACTTC.

The rearrangement joins TRBV30 to TRBJ1-5, with D possibly matching TRBD1 (5 bases). The CDR3 extends over 13 amino acids. CDR1 is GTSNPN and CDR2 is SVGIG in the germline V gene (reference sequence). Trimming shortened V by 4 bases and J by 4 bases, and 11 bases separated the two germline ends. The chain's CDR3 is CAWTKGSNQPQHF. CDR3 bases: TGTGCCTGGACCAAGGGGAGTAATCAGCCCCAGCATTTT.

This chain connects TRBV3-1 to TRBJ2-5, with D perhaps matching TRBD2 (7 bases). This CDR3 region has 15 residues. The V gene's germline CDR1 is LGHDT and CDR2 YNNKEL (reference sequence). Deletions cut 3 bases from V and 5 bases from J, with 16 bases between. CDR3 DNA sequence: TGTGCCAGCAGCCACGGTCCGGGGAGGGGGGAGACCCAGTACTTC. It specifies CASSHGPGRGETQYF.

The sample holds a few counts of this clonotype. Mismatch with germline at one junction end may stem from a read error. The genes are TRBV5-5 and TRBJ1-1, with D hard to call. CDR1 is SGHKS, CDR2 YYEKEE, per germline (reference sequence). The CDR3 is 13 amino acids. CDR3 DNA sequence: TGTGCCAGCAGCTCCTGGCCGAACGCTGAAGCTTTCTTT. Protein: CASSSWPNAEAFF. The complete variable domain, with remaining parts taken from reference TRBV5-5 and TRBJ1-1, reads DAGVTQSPTHLIKTRGQQVTLRCSPISGHKSVSWYQQVLGQGPQFIFQYYEKEERGRGNFPDRFSARQFPNYSSELNVNALLLGDSALYLCASSSWPNAEAFFGQGTRLTVV.

This clonotype occurred a few times. The V gene is TRBV7-8, the J gene TRBJ1-2; D call uncertain. Germline V gene data show CDR1 as SGHVS and CDR2 as FQNEAQ. This CDR3 is 15 amino acids long. Between the trimmed V and J ends, which lost 1 base and 0 bases, there was a span of 9 bases. DNA for the CDR3: TGTGCCAGCAGCTTAGAGGGAGGGACTAACTATGGCTACACCTTC. Its translation is CASSLEGGTNYGYTF.

This rearrangement joins TRBV25-1 to TRBJ2-1; D is unclear. The V end was cut by 6 bases, the J end by 0 bases, with 12 bases between. The CDR3 sequence is 15 residues long. Germline V gene lookup returns CDR1 MGHDK and CDR2 SYGVNS. CDR3 protein: CASSSPISSYNEQFF. CDR3 coding DNA: TGTGCCAGCAGCTCTCCTATCAGCTCCTACAATGAGCAGTTCTTC.

The CDR3 here is CASSFSDRTYGYTF. CDR3 DNA: TGTGCCAGCAGTTTTTCCGACAGAACCTATGGCTACACCTTC. V usage is TRBV12-3 or TRBV12-4 and J usage is TRBJ1-2; D perhaps matches TRBD1 (5 bases). With 3 bases removed from V and 4 bases from J, the gap between germline ends came to 12 bases. The CDR3 is made up of 14 amino acids.

The chain combines TRBV28 with TRBJ2-5; TRBD2 matches 7 bases. The CDR3 length is 14 residues. Trimming took 7 bases from V and 11 from J; bases not matched to a gene: 16. Germline V gene data show CDR1 as MDHEN and CDR2 as SYDVKM. The CDR3 DNA follows: TGTGCCAGCATTCCCCCCGGCGGGAGCAATGAGCAGTACTTC. Protein product: CASIPPGGSNEQYF. Complete variable domain (other parts from reference TRBV28 and TRBJ2-5): DVKVTQSSRYLVKRTGEKVFLECVQDMDHENMFWYRQDPGLGLRLIYFSYDVKMKEKGDIPEGYSVSREKKERFSLILESASTNQTSMYLCASIPPGGSNEQYFGPGTRLLVL.

As to this clonotype: One junction end does not reproduce the germline sequence, and a read error may be involved. The chain employs TRBV20-1 and TRBJ2-1; TRBD2 aligns across 8 bases. Germline V CDR1 and CDR2: DFQATT, SNEGSKA (reference sequence). This CDR3 is 15 amino acids long. CDR3 in amino acids: CSARDKAGEGYDQFF. For the CDR3, the DNA is TGCAGTGCTAGAGATAAAGCGGGAGAGGGATATGACCAGTTCTTC.

The chain couples TRBV5-1 to TRBJ2-7; 8 bases line up with TRBD1. Germline CDR1 and CDR2: SGHRS and YFSETQ. V lost 3 bases to trimming and J lost 5 bases; unmatched junction nucleotides: 4. There are 13 residues in the CDR3. CDR3 nucleotide sequence: TGCGCCAGCAGCTACGAGACAGGGGACGAGCAGTACTTC. Its protein product is CASSYETGDEQYF.

This sequence joins TRBV27 and TRBJ2-3, with a weak D call TRBD1 (5 bases). V dropped 0 bases and J dropped 0 bases, with 13 bases sitting between them. Germline CDR1 is MNHEY and CDR2 is SMNVEV (reference sequence). CDR3 size: 17 residues. The CDR3 nucleotides are TGTGCCAGCAGTTTATCAGGGGCAGGGCTTAGCACAGATACGCAGTATTTT. Translating it yields CASSLSGAGLSTDTQYF.

This clonotype was detected a few times. The rearrangement joins TRBV11-2 to TRBJ2-5; 11 bases map to TRBD1. The CDR3 has 14 amino acids. Germline assignment: CDR1 SGHAT and CDR2 FQNNGV. V shed 5 bases and J 5 bases; nucleotides not matched to a gene: 4. The CDR3 DNA sequence: TGTGCCAGCAGCGCGGACAGGGGGCTGGAGACCCAGTACTTC. Translated, it gives CASSADRGLETQYF.

Notes on this clonotype: This may be a read error, as it is one base from a much larger clone. The J gene is TRBJ2-4, the V gene TRBV2; D is uncertain. The J call may be in error: the DNA end matches TRBJ2-7 better. Germline loops: CDR1 SNHLY, CDR2 FYNNEI. The CDR3 contains 13 residues. The CDR3 loop is CASRRTFTCEQYF. The CDR3, as DNA: TGTGCCAGCAGGAGGACGTTTACCTGCGAGCAGTACTTC.